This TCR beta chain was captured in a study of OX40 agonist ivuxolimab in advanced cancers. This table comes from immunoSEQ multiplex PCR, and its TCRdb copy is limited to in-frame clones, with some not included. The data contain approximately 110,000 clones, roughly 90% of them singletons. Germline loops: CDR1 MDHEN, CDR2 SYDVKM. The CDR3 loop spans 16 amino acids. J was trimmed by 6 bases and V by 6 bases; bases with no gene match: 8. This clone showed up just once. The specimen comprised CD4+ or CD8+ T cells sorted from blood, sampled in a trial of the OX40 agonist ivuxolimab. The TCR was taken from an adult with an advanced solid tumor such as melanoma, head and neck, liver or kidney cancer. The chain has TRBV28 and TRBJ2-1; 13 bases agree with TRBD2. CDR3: CASSPNGLAGANEQFF. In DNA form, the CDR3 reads TGTGCCAGCAGCCCCAACGGACTAGCGGGAGCCAATGAGCAGTTCTTC.